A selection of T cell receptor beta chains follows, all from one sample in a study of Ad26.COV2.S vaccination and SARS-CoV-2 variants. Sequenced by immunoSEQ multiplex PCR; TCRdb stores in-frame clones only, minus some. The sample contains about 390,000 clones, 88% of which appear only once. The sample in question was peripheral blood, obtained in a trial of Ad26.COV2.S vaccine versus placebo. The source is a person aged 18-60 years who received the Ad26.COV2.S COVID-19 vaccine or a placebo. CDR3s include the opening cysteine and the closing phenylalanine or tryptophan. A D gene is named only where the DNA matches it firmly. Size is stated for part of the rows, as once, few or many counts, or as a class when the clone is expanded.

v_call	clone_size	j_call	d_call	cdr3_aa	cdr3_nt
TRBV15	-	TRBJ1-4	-	CATSRDLLAGNEKLFF	TGTGCCACCAGCAGAGATCTGCTCGCAGGGAATGAAAAACTGTTTTTT
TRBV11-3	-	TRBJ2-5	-	CASSLGLTKEETQYF	TGTGCCAGCAGCTTAGGGCTTACTAAAGAAGAGACCCAGTACTTC
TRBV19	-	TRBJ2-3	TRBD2	CASSQTGTSGRTDTQYF	TGTGCCAGTAGCCAGACTGGGACTAGCGGACGGACAGATACGCAGTATTTT
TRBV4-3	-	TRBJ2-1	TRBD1	CASSPTGRNEQFF	TGCGCCAGCAGCCCGACAGGGCGCAATGAGCAGTTCTTC
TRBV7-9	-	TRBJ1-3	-	CASSLGTGLNTIYF	TGTGCCAGCAGCTTGGGTACAGGTTTGAACACCATATATTTT
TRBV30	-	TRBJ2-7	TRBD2	CACAPGLPSYEQYF	TGTGCCTGCGCACCGGGACTACCCTCCTACGAGCAGTACTTC
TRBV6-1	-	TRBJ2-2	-	CASSETNGSGELFF	TGTGCCAGCAGTGAGACGAATGGGTCCGGGGAGCTGTTTTTT
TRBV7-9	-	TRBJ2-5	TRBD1	CASSLRQGAGETQYF	TGTGCCAGCAGCTTAAGACAGGGGGCCGGTGAGACCCAGTACTTC
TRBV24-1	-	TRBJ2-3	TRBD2	CATSDPVTSGFTDTQYF	TGTGCCACCAGTGATCCCGTGACTAGCGGGTTCACAGATACGCAGTATTTT
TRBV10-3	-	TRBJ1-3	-	CAISEFTGYGNTIYF	TGTGCCATCAGTGAGTTTACAGGTTATGGAAACACCATATATTTT
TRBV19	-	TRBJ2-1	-	CASSRQVSYNEQFF	TGTGCCAGTAGTCGGCAGGTATCCTACAATGAGCAGTTCTTC
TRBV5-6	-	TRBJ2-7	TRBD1	CASSDWDRAYEQYF	TGTGCCAGCAGCGACTGGGACAGGGCCTACGAGCAGTACTTC
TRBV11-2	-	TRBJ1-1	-	CASSLGSWKTEAFF	TGTGCCAGCAGCTTGGGATCCTGGAAAACTGAAGCTTTCTTT
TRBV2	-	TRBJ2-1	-	CASSPPGPIQFF	TGTGCCAGCAGTCCACCCGGGCCCATCCAATTCTTC
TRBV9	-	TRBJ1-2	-	CASSVVAVEGYTF	TGTGCCAGCAGCGTAGTGGCAGTAGAAGGCTACACCTTC
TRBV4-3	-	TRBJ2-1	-	CASSQDVPTGPDEQFF	TGCGCCAGCAGCCAAGATGTACCCACCGGTCCTGATGAGCAGTTCTTC
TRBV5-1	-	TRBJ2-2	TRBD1	CASSPQGTGELFF	TGCGCCAGCAGCCCACAGGGGACCGGGGAGCTGTTTTTT
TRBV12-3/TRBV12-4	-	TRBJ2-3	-	CASSLIHPDTQYF	TGTGCCAGCAGTTTAATCCATCCAGATACGCAGTATTTT
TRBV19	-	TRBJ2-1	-	CATSARTNTYYNEQFF	TGTGCCACCAGTGCCCGGACTAACACTTACTACAATGAGCAGTTCTTC
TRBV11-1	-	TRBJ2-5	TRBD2	CASSLNTGGRETQYF	TGTGCCAGCAGCTTAAACACGGGGGGGCGGGAGACCCAGTACTTC
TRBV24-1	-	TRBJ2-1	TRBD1	CATRQGAGNEQFF	TGTGCCACAAGACAGGGGGCGGGAAATGAGCAGTTCTTC
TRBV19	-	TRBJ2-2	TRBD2	CASSIDTGLAGGPGWNTGELFF	TGTGCCAGTAGTATAGATACCGGACTAGCGGGGGGGCCTGGGTGGAACACCGGGGAGCTGTTTTTT
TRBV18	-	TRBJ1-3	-	CASSPPSGVTGNTIYF	TGTGCCAGCTCACCACCGTCAGGGGTAACTGGAAACACCATATATTTT
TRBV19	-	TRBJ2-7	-	CASGPPGLSSYEQYF	TGTGCCAGTGGGCCCCCCGGACTGAGCTCCTACGAGCAGTACTTC
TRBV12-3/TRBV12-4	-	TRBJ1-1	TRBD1	CASSYRGVAEAFF	TGTGCCAGCAGCTACAGGGGAGTAGCTGAAGCTTTCTTT
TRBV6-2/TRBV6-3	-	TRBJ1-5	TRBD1	CASSPQGWNQPQHF	TGTGCCAGCAGCCCACAGGGGTGGAATCAGCCCCAGCATTTT
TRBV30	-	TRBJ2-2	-	CAWWVAGELFF	TGTGCCTGGTGGGTTGCCGGGGAGCTGTTTTTT
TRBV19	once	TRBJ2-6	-	CASRELRGRGISGANVLTF	TGTGCCAGTAGGGAGTTGAGGGGGCGGGGGATATCTGGGGCCAACGTCCTGACTTTC
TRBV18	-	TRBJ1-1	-	CASYRDQNTEAFF	TGTGCCAGCTACAGGGATCAGAACACTGAAGCTTTCTTT
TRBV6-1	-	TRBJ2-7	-	CASSEGFEQYF	TGTGCCAGCAGTGAGGGGTTCGAGCAGTACTTC
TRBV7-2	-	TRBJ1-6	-	CASSPSDSTIRSYNSPLHF	TGTGCCAGCAGCCCCTCGGACAGCACTATTCGGTCCTATAATTCACCCCTCCACTTT
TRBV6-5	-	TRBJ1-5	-	CASARTVGNQPQHF	TGTGCCAGCGCCCGGACCGTAGGGAATCAGCCCCAGCATTTT
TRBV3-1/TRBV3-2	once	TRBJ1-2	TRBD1	CASSQRQGGYGYTF	TGTGCCAGCAGCCAACGACAGGGAGGCTATGGCTACACCTTC
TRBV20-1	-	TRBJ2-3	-	CSAFSDTQYF	TGCAGTGCCTTTAGCGACACGCAGTATTTT
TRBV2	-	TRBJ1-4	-	CASSVGDEKLFF	TGTGCCAGCAGTGTTGGGGATGAAAAACTGTTTTTT
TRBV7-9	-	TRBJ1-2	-	CASSLGVGSGGYTF	TGTGCCAGCAGCTTAGGCGTGGGGAGCGGTGGCTACACCTTC
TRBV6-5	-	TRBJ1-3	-	CASSSLWGTIYF	TGTGCCAGCAGTTCCCTCTGGGGCACCATATATTTT
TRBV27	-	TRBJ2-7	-	CASSFSITYEQYF	TGTGCCAGCAGTTTTTCAATCACCTACGAGCAGTACTTC
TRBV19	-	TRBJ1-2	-	CASRLDGYTF	TGTGCCAGCAGACTCGATGGCTACACCTTC
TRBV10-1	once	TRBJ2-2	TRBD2	CASSDPGGAGELFF	TGCGCCAGCAGTGACCCGGGAGGCGCCGGGGAGCTGTTTTTT
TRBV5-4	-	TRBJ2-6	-	CASSHARAGANVLTF	TGTGCCAGCAGCCATGCACGGGCTGGGGCCAACGTCCTGACTTTC
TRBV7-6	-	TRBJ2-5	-	CASSILPVETQYF	TGTGCCAGCAGCATTCTCCCGGTGGAGACCCAGTACTTC
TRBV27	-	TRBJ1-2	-	CASSPWDGPYGYTF	TGTGCCAGCAGTCCCTGGGACGGCCCTTATGGCTACACCTTC
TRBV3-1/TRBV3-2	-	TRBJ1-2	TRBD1	CASSQTDAGGYGYTF	TGTGCCAGCAGCCAAACCGACGCAGGGGGCTATGGCTACACCTTC
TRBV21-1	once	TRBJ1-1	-	CASSKEAGAGSEAFF	TGTGCCAGCAGCAAAGAGGCGGGGGCGGGTTCTGAAGCTTTCTTT
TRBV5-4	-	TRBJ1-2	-	CASSADRANYGYTF	TGTGCCAGCAGCGCGGACAGAGCTAACTATGGCTACACCTTC